The entry below describes one TCR beta chain. As yet, its antigen is unknown. CDR1 is SGHAT and CDR2 is FQNNGV in the germline V gene. The CDR3 length is 19 residues. V lost 0 bases and J lost 2, with 17 bases in between. This sample was included in a study of blood T cells in healthy people across ages. Whole-study findings and limits: Measured against age, TCR beta diversity per million T cells decreased in a roughly linear manner. Those diversity estimates obtained from one million T cells were thought to be underestimates.

For the second PCR, which ran for 7 to 11 cycles, a sample-barcoded 5' primer and a J-beta primer mix were used. Each cDNA molecule received a tag from a template-switch adaptor that had 12 random nucleotides. One entry per CDR3 protein, called by TCRdb with MiXCR from the 5' RACE reads. The table lists about 1 million distinct CDR3 sequences, 40% to 45% of them singletons. Peripheral blood from each donor was collected in a volume of approximately 10 milliliters. The chain carries TRBV11-2 and TRBJ2-6; no reliable D call. This sequence originates from a woman aged 60-70 years in good health. Material: blood. CDR3 nucleotides: TGTGCCAGCAGCTTAGATTTGGGGAACCAAGGAGCTGGGGCCAACGTCCTGACTTTC. It is translated as CASSLDLGNQGAGANVLTF. Drawing the rest from reference TRBV11-2 and TRBJ2-6, the complete variable domain is EAGVAQSPRYKIIEKRQSVAFWCNPISGHATLYWYQQILGQGPKLLIQFQNNGVVDDSQLPKDRFSAERLKGVDSTLKIQPAKLEDSAVYLCASSLDLGNQGAGANVLTFGAGSRLTVL.